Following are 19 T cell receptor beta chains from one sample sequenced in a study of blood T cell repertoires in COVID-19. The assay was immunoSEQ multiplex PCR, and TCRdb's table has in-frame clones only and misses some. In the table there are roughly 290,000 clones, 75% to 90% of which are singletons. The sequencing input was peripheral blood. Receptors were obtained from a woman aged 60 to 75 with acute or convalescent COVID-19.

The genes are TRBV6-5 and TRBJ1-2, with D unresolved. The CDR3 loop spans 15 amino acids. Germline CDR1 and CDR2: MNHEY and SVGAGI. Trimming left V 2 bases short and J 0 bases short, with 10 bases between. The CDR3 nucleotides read TGTGCCAGCAGTTACCGGTCCCTAGCTAACTATGGCTACACCTTC. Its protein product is CASSYRSLANYGYTF.

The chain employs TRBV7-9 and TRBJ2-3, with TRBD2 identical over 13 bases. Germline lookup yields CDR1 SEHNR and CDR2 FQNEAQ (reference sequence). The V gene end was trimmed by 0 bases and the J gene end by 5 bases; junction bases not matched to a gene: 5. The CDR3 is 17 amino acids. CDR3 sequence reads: CASSLALAGGPEDTQYF. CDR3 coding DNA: TGTGCCAGCAGCTTAGCACTAGCGGGGGGGCCGGAAGATACGCAGTATTTT.

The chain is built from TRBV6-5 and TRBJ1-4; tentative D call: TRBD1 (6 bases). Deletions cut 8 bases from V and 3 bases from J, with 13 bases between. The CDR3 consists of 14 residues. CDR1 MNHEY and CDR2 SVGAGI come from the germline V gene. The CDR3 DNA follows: TGTGCCAGCTGTCGGGACATCTCTAATGAAAAACTGTTTTTT. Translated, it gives CASCRDISNEKLFF.

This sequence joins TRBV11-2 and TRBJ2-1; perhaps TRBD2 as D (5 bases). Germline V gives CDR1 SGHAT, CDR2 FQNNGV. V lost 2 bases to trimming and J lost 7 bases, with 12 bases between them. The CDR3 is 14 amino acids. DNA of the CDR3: TGTGCCAGCAGCTTAAGAGAGGGTGGAAATGAGCAGTTCTTC. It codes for CASSLREGGNEQFF.

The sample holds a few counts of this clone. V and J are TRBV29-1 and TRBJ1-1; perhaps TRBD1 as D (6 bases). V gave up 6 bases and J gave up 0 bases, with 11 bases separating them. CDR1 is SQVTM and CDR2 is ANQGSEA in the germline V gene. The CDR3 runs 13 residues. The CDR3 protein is CSVGQRMNTEAFF. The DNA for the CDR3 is TGCAGCGTGGGACAAAGAATGAACACTGAAGCTTTCTTT.

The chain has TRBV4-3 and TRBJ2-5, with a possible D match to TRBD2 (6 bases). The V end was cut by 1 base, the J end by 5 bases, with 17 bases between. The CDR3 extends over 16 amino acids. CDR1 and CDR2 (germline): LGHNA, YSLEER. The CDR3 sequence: CASSQGYFGGMETQYF. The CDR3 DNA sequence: TGCGCCAGCAGCCAAGGGTACTTTGGGGGGATGGAGACCCAGTACTTC.

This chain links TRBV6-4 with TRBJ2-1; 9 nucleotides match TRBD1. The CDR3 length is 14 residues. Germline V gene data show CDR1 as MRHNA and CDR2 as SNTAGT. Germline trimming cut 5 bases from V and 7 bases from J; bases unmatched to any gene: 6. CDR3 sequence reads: CASSSGTGPNEQFF. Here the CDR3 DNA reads TGTGCCAGCAGTTCCGGGACAGGGCCGAATGAGCAGTTCTTC.

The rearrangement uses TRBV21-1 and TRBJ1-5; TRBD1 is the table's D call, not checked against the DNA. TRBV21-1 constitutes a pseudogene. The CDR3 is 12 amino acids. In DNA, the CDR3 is TGTGCCACAGGACAGTACAATCAGCCCCAGCATTTT. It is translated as CATGQYNQPQHF.

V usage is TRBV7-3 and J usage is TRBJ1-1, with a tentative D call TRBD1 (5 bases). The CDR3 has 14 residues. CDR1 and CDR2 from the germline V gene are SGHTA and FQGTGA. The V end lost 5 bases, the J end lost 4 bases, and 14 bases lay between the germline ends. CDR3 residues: CASSTPGGFTEAFF. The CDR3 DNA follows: TGTGCCAGCAGCACCCCCGGGGGTTTCACTGAAGCTTTCTTT.

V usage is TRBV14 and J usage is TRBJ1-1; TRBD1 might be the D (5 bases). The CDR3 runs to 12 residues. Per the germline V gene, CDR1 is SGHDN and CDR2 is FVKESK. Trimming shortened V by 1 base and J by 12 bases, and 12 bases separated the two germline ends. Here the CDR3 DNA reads TGTGCCAGCAGCCAAGCGACAGCCTTTCCTTTCTTT. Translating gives CASSQATAFPFF.

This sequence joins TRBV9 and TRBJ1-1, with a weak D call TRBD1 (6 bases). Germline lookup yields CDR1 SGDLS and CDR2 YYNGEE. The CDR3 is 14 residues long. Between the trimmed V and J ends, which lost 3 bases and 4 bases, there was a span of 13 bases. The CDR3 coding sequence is TGTGCCAGCAGCGCCTATGGACAGAGCACTGAAGCTTTCTTT. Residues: CASSAYGQSTEAFF.

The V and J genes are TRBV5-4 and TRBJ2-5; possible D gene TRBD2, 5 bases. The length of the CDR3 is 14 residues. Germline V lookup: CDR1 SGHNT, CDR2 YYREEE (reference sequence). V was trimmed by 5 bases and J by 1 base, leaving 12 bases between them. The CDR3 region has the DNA TGTGCCAGCAGTTCCCCTAGCCTCCAAGAGACCCAGTACTTC. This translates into CASSSPSLQETQYF.

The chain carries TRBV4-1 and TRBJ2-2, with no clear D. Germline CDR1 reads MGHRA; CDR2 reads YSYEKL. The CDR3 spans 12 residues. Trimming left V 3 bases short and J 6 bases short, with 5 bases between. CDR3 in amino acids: CASSHRAGELFF. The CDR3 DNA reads TGCGCCAGCAGCCATCGAGCCGGGGAGCTGTTTTTT.

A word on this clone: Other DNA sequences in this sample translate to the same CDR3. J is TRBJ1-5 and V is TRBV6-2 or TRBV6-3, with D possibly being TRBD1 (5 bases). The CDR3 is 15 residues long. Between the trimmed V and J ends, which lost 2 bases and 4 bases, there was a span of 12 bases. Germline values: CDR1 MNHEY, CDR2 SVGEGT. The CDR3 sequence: CASSYGRVGNQPQHF. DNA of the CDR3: TGTGCCAGCAGTTACGGCAGGGTCGGGAATCAGCCCCAGCATTTT.

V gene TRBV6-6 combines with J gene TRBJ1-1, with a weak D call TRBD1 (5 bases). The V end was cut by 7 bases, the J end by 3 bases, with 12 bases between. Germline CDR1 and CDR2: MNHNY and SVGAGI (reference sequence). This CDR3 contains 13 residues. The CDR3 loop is CASISRGYTEAFF. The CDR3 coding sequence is TGTGCCAGCATCTCCCGGGGGTACACTGAAGCTTTCTTT.

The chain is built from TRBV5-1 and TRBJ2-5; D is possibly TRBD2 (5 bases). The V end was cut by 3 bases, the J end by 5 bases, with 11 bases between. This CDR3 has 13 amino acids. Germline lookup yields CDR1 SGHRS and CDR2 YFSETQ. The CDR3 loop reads CASSSHGGETQYF. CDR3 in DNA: TGCGCCAGCAGCTCGCATGGAGGTGAGACCCAGTACTTC.

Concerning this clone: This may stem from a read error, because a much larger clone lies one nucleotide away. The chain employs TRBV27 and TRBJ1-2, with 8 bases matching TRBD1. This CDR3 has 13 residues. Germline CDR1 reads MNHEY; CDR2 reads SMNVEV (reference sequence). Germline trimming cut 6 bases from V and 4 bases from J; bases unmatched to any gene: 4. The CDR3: CASRETGGYGYTF. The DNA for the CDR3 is TGTGCCAGCAGGGAAACAGGGGGCTATGGCTACACCTTC.

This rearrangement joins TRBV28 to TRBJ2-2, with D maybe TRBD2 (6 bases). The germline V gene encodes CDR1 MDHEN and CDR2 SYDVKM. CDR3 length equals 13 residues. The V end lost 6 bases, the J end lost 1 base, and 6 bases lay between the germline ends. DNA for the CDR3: TGTGCCAGCAGCGGGGGGAACACCGGGGAGCTGTTTTTT. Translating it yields CASSGGNTGELFF.

The CDR3 region is CASSQAGTSREQYF. For the CDR3, the DNA is TGCGCCAGCAGCCAGGCCGGGACTTCCCGGGAGCAGTACTTC. The chain links TRBV4-3 to TRBJ2-7; TRBD2 is a possible D gene (6 bases). Trimming left V 3 bases short and J 7 bases short, with 16 bases between. Germline V gene lookup returns CDR1 LGHNA and CDR2 YSLEER. This CDR3 has 14 amino acids.